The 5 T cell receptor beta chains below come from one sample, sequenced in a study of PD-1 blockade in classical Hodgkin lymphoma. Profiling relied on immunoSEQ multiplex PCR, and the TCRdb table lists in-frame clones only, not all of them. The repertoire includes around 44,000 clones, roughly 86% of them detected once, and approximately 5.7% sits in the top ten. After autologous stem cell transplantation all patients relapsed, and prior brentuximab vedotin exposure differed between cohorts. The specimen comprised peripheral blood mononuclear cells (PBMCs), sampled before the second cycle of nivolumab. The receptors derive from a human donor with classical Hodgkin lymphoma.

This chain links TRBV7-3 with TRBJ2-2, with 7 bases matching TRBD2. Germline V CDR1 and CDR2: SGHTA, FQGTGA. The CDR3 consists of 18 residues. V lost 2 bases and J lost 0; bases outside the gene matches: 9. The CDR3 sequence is CASSLEAPGLANTGELFF. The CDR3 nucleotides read TGTGCCAGCAGCTTAGAGGCACCCGGACTAGCGAACACCGGGGAGCTGTTTTTT.

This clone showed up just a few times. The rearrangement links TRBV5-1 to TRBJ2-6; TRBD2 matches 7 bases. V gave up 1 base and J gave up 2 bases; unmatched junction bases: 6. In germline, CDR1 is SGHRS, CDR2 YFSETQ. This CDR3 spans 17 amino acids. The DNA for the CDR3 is TGCGCCAGCAGCTTGATCGGGGGGAGGGCTGGGGCCAACGTCCTGACTTTC. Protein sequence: CASSLIGGRAGANVLTF.

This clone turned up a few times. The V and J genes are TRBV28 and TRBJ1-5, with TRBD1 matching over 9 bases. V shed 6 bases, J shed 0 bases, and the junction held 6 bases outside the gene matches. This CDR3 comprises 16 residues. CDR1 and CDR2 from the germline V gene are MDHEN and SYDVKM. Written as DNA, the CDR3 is TGTGCCAGCAGAGAGGGACAGGGCCATAGCAATCAGCCCCAGCATTTT. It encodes CASREGQGHSNQPQHF.

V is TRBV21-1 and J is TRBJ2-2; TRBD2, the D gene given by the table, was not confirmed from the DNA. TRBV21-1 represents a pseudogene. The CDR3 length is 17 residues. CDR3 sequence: CASSTGTSGSQTGELFF. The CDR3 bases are TGTGCCAGCAGCACAGGGACTAGCGGGAGCCAAACCGGGGAGCTGTTTTTT.

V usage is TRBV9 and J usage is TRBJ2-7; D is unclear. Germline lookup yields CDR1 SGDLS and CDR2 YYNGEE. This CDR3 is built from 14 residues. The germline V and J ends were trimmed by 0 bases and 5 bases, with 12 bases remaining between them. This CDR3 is CASSVGSSRHEQYF. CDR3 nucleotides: TGTGCCAGCAGCGTAGGTTCTAGTCGCCACGAGCAGTACTTC.